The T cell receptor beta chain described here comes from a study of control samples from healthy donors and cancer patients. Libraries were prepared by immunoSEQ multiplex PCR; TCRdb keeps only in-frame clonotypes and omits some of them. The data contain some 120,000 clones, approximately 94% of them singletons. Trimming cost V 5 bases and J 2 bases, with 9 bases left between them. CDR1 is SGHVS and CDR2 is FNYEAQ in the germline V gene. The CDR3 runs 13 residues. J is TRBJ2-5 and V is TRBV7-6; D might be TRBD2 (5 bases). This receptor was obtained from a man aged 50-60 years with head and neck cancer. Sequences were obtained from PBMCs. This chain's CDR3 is CASSRTLQETQYF. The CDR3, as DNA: TGTGCCAGCAGCCGGACTCTACAAGAGACCCAGTACTTC.